Listed here is a single T cell receptor beta chain. Its antigen is currently unknown. The sample is drawn from a study of cytomegalovirus exposure and HLA in healthy donors. From germline, CDR1 is SGHRS and CDR2 YFSETQ. Trimming removed 3 bases from V and 0 bases from J, with 6 bases in between. This CDR3 contains 13 residues. Sequencing was performed with immunoSEQ multiplex PCR; in TCRdb, only in-frame clones are kept and a portion is missing. The sample shows approximately 280,000 clones, just over 85% of them seen only once. Study conclusions and caveats: The classifier was said to identify cytomegalovirus status with high specificity and sensitivity. As confirmed in vitro, a few CMV-associated chains were specific for CMV antigens.

The source material was PBMCs. The TCR sequence derives from a woman aged 18-29 years in good health and CMV-seronegative. The V gene is TRBV5-1, the J gene TRBJ1-1; D uncertain. CDR3 coding DNA: TGCGCCAGCAGCTGGGCCTTGAACACTGAAGCTTTCTTT. It yields the protein CASSWALNTEAFF.